This T cell receptor (beta chain) appears in the sequencing data of a study of cytomegalovirus exposure and HLA in healthy donors. The PCR used 60 Vbeta and 13 Jbeta primers. The data were produced by immunoSEQ multiplex PCR, yet TCRdb's version contains in-frame clones alone and is incomplete. The table records approximately 140,000 clones, roughly 81% of them present only once. Per the germline V gene, CDR1 is WSHSY and CDR2 is SAAADI. V was clipped by 2 bases and J by 7 bases; unmatched bases: 10. The CDR3 loop spans 16 amino acids. This clone was observed once. V usage is TRBV10-2 and J usage is TRBJ2-1, with 8 bases fitting TRBD1. The source is a female donor in good health and CMV-seronegative. Material: PBMCs. The CDR3 nucleotides are TGCGCCAGCAGTGAGCGGGGCAGGGGGCTTAAAAATGAGCAGTTCTTC. Translating gives CASSERGRGLKNEQFF.